The 25 T cell receptor beta chains below all came from one sample that was sequenced in a study of cytomegalovirus exposure and HLA in healthy donors. The study ran its PCR with 60 Vbeta and 13 Jbeta primers. Generated by immunoSEQ multiplex PCR, the TCRdb table keeps only in-frame clones and is missing some. The sample yields more than 150,000 clones, roughly 76% seen once. Sequencing was carried out using PBMCs. These receptors originate from a man aged 35-49 years in good health and CMV-seropositive.

The chain combines TRBV10-3 with TRBJ2-1; the match to TRBD1 covers 7 bases. Germline assignment: CDR1 ENHRY and CDR2 SYGVKD. The CDR3 has 16 residues. The V segment lost 3 bases and the J segment 0 bases; nucleotides outside the gene matches: 5. CDR3 coding DNA: TGTGCCATCAGTGACAGGGGGATATTCTCCTACAATGAGCAGTTCTTC. Protein: CAISDRGIFSYNEQFF.

CDR3 residues: CASSFWDGTEKLFF. CDR3 DNA: TGTGCCAGTAGTTTCTGGGACGGGACAGAAAAACTGTTTTTT. The chain is built from TRBV19 and TRBJ1-4; TRBD1 is a possible D gene (6 bases). The CDR3 is made up of 14 amino acids. V was trimmed by 5 bases and J by 8 bases, leaving 15 bases between them. Germline V gene lookup returns CDR1 LNHDA and CDR2 SQIVND (reference sequence).

The gene calls are TRBV30 and TRBJ2-1; 9 nucleotides align to TRBD2. The germline V gene encodes CDR1 GTSNPN and CDR2 SVGIG (reference sequence). J lost 9 bases, V lost 4 bases, and 4 bases had no gene match. CDR3 size: 12 residues. CDR3 residues: CAWTSGDVEQFF. The CDR3 bases are TGTGCCTGGACTAGCGGGGATGTTGAGCAGTTCTTC.

In nucleotides, the CDR3 is TGTGCCAGCAGCTTTCTACTAGCGGGGGGGGAAGAGACCCAGTACTTC. It translates to CASSFLLAGGEETQYF. This chain links TRBV13 with TRBJ2-5, with 13 bases aligning to TRBD2. This CDR3 region has 16 residues. Germline V gene lookup returns CDR1 PRHDT and CDR2 FYEKMQ (reference sequence). V shed 3 bases, J shed 3 bases, and the junction held 4 bases outside the gene matches.

Comment on this clone: The sample has other DNA sequences that encode this CDR3 too. The DNA of the CDR3 is TGTGCCAGCAGTCCCGGAACTATGGGCCGGGACATCAGCCAGCCCCAGCATTTT. Translated: CASSPGTMGRDISQPQHF. V and J are TRBV28 and TRBJ1-5; D perhaps matches TRBD1 (6 bases). Trimming removed 5 bases from V and 7 bases from J, with 27 bases in between. Looked up from germline, CDR1 is MDHEN and CDR2 is SYDVKM. The CDR3 sequence is 18 residues long.

Comments on this clone: The junction differs from germline at one of its ends, possibly a read error. This chain uses TRBV5-4 with TRBJ1-1; 7 bases match TRBD1. The length of the CDR3 is 14 residues. From germline, CDR1 is SGHNT and CDR2 YYREEE (reference sequence). Here the CDR3 reads CASSRTGQLTETFF. The CDR3 DNA reads as TGTGCCAGCAGCCGAACGGGACAGTTAACTGAAACTTTCTTT.

With respect to this clone: At one boundary the junction diverges from the germline segment, which might be a read error. The rearrangement links TRBV9 to TRBJ2-7, with 7 bases identical to TRBD1. The CDR3 sequence is 13 residues long. Germline V lookup: CDR1 SGDLS, CDR2 YYNGEE. CDR3 nucleotides: TGTGCCAGCAGCGCCGGACAGGCCTCCGAGCCGTGGTTC. Translated: CASSAGQASEPWF.

This chain uses TRBV5-6 with TRBJ2-7; no clear D. Germline loops: CDR1 SGHDT, CDR2 YYEEEE. The V end was cut by 2 bases, the J end by 2 bases, with 8 bases between. The CDR3 runs 13 residues. CDR3 in amino acids: CASSLQWTYEQYF. The CDR3 DNA reads as TGTGCCAGCAGCTTACAGTGGACCTACGAGCAGTACTTC.

The chain couples TRBV2 to TRBJ2-3, with D unclear. This CDR3 contains 12 residues. The germline V gene has CDR1 SNHLY and CDR2 FYNNEI. Trimming cost V 5 bases and J 2 bases, with 5 bases left between them. CDR3: CASSPSTDTQYF. For the CDR3, the DNA is TGTGCCAGCAGTCCATCCACAGATACGCAGTATTTT.

This chain uses TRBV10-3 with TRBJ2-7, with 9 bases identical to TRBD2. Per germline, CDR1 ENHRY and CDR2 SYGVKD. The CDR3 runs to 14 residues. V was clipped by 6 bases and J by 2 bases; unmatched bases: 5. The CDR3 nucleotides read TGTGCCATCAGAATTGGCGGGGGGGCCTACGAGCAGTACTTC. Translated: CAIRIGGGAYEQYF.

The rearrangement uses TRBV6-8 and TRBJ1-5; maybe TRBD1 (5 bases). This CDR3 is 18 amino acids long. Germline assignment: CDR1 MNHGY and CDR2 SAAAGT. The V gene lost 8 bases and the J gene lost 1 base, with 24 bases spanning the gap. The CDR3 loop reads CASCLHRRGWGSNQPQHF. The CDR3 DNA reads as TGTGCCAGCTGCTTACATAGGCGGGGGTGGGGAAGCAATCAGCCCCAGCATTTT.

The chain has TRBV7-9 and TRBJ2-1; TRBD1 matches at 9 bases. V lost 3 bases, J lost 14 bases, and 5 bases stayed unmatched. Per germline, CDR1 SEHNR and CDR2 FQNEAQ (reference sequence). This CDR3 spans 12 amino acids. CDR3 DNA sequence: TGTGCCAGCAGCTTTGGGGACAGGGATGAGTTCTTC. Protein: CASSFGDRDEFF.

This chain uses TRBV6-1 with TRBJ1-2; D not certain. Germline V lookup: CDR1 MNHNS, CDR2 SASEGT. The germline V and J ends were trimmed by 10 bases and 7 bases, with 13 bases remaining between them. This CDR3 is built from 11 residues. CDR3 DNA: TGTGCCACCAGACTATCGGGTGGCTACACCTTC. Translating it yields CATRLSGGYTF.

V is TRBV6-6 and J is TRBJ2-1; maybe TRBD2 (5 bases). The length of the CDR3 is 16 residues. Per the germline V gene, CDR1 is MNHNY and CDR2 is SVGAGI (reference sequence). Deletions cut 0 bases from V and 0 bases from J, with 9 bases between. As DNA, the CDR3 is TGTGCCAGCAGTTACTCTTGGGAGAGCTCCTACAATGAGCAGTTCTTC. Encoded protein: CASSYSWESSYNEQFF.

The gene calls are TRBV7-9 and TRBJ2-3, with 7 bases matching TRBD2. V lost 2 bases to trimming and J lost 3 bases; unmatched junction nucleotides: 5. The CDR3 runs to 15 residues. The V gene's germline CDR1 is SEHNR and CDR2 FQNEAQ (reference sequence). The CDR3 loop is CASSLWGGGTDTQYF. The CDR3 DNA reads as TGTGCCAGCAGCTTATGGGGGGGTGGGACAGATACGCAGTATTTT.

In its sample, this clone was seen a few times. In DNA, the CDR3 is TGTGCCAGCAGCTTGTATAGGGGGCACACTGAAGCTTTCTTT. This encodes CASSLYRGHTEAFF. V gene TRBV5-4 combines with J gene TRBJ1-1, with 7 bases matching TRBD1. The germline V gene has CDR1 SGHNT and CDR2 YYREEE (reference sequence). With 1 base clipped from V and 3 bases from J, the junction kept 3 bases outside the gene matches. This CDR3 contains 14 residues.

The rearrangement links TRBV11-3 to TRBJ2-3; TRBD2 matches 8 bases. The CDR3 length is 15 residues. Germline-derived CDR1 and CDR2 are SGHNT and YENEEA. V trimming: 5 bases; J trimming: 7 bases; junction bases outside the gene matches: 11. Here the CDR3 DNA reads TGTGCCAGCAGCCCAGACCAGCGGGGGATGAATACGCAGTATTTT. Its translation is CASSPDQRGMNTQYF.

V is TRBV5-8 and J is TRBJ2-3; D uncertain. CDR3 length equals 13 residues. The germline V gene encodes CDR1 SGHTS and CDR2 YDEGEE. Trimming removed 0 bases from V and 5 bases from J, with 7 bases in between. The CDR3, as DNA: TGTGCCAGCAGCTTGGGGCTCTTAGATACGCAGTATTTT. Translating it yields CASSLGLLDTQYF.

The V gene is TRBV6-5, the J gene TRBJ1-3; TRBD1 aligns across 7 bases. Germline-derived CDR1 and CDR2 are MNHEY and SVGAGI. The V segment lost 6 bases and the J segment 10 bases; nucleotides outside the gene matches: 3. The CDR3 runs to 11 residues. The CDR3 spells CASRLDRTIYF. In DNA form, the CDR3 reads TGTGCCAGCAGATTGGACAGGACCATATATTTT.

DNA of the CDR3: TGTGCCAGCAGCCAGGGGTCCTCTGGAAACACCATATATTTT. It is translated as CASSQGSSGNTIYF. This sequence joins TRBV7-2 and TRBJ1-3, with a tentative D call TRBD1 (6 bases). The germline V gene encodes CDR1 SGHTA and CDR2 FQGNSA. V lost 5 bases, J lost 0 bases, and 8 bases lay in between. This CDR3 has 14 amino acids.

This rearrangement joins TRBV28 to TRBJ2-7; D is unclear. The CDR3 is 14 amino acids. Germline lookup yields CDR1 MDHEN and CDR2 SYDVKM. V was pared by 2 bases and J by 0 bases, with 8 bases between. CDR3 nucleotide sequence: TGTGCCAGCAGTTTAGGAGATTTCTCCTACGAGCAGTACTTC. Its protein product is CASSLGDFSYEQYF.

The genes are TRBV7-8 and TRBJ1-2, with TRBD1 as a possible D gene (5 bases). The CDR3 has 14 amino acids. V was cut by 0 bases and J by 3 bases, with 8 bases left in between. Germline V CDR1 and CDR2: SGHVS, FQNEAQ. CDR3 nucleotides: TGTGCCAGCAGCTTAGCGTCAGGGTACTATGGCTACACCTTC. Amino acid sequence: CASSLASGYYGYTF.

The chain recombines TRBV11-1 with TRBJ1-3, with 8 positions matching TRBD1. Trimming removed 5 bases from V and 3 bases from J; junction bases left unmatched: 6. Germline lookup yields CDR1 SGHAT and CDR2 FQDESV (reference sequence). The CDR3 totals 15 residues. CDR3 in amino acids: CASSRTDRGGNTIYF. In DNA form, the CDR3 reads TGTGCCAGCAGCCGAACAGACAGGGGTGGAAACACCATATATTTT.

There are a few counts of this clone. DNA for the CDR3: TGTGCCAGCAGCTTGGCAGGGAACTATGGCTACACCTTC. Translated: CASSLAGNYGYTF. The V gene is TRBV5-4, the J gene TRBJ1-2; possible D gene TRBD1, 5 bases. The germline V gene has CDR1 SGHNT and CDR2 YYREEE (reference sequence). The CDR3 contains 13 residues. V lost 0 bases to trimming and J lost 2 bases, with 5 bases between them. Together with reference TRBV5-4 and TRBJ1-2, the CDR3 gives the full variable domain: ETGVTQSPTHLIKTRGQQVTLRCSSQSGHNTVSWYQQALGQGPQFIFQYYREEENGRGNFPPRFSGLQFPNYSSELNVNALELDDSALYLCASSLAGNYGYTFGSGTRLTVV.

In its sample, this clone was seen once. The chain has TRBV7-2 and TRBJ1-4, with D maybe TRBD1 (5 bases). Trimming removed 0 bases at V and 4 bases at J, with 21 bases between. Germline V gene lookup returns CDR1 SGHTA and CDR2 FQGNSA. The CDR3 extends over 19 amino acids. CDR3 DNA: TGTGCCAGCAGCTTAGCAGGGGCCGGCCCCCTTATGTATAATGAAAAACTGTTTTTT. Translated, it gives CASSLAGAGPLMYNEKLFF.